Each of the 29 T cell receptor beta chains below was sequenced from the same sample in a study of breast tumors, draining lymph nodes, adjacent tissues. The lymph nodes were axillary draining lymph nodes from breast cancer patients. TCRdb re-called the multiplex PCR reads with MiXCR, one entry per CDR3 protein. This sample carries approximately 150,000 distinct CDR3 sequences, less than 35% of them seen once, and the ten largest clones take about 2.5%. Sequencing input: axillary lymph node tissue. The receptor set was obtained from a female donor with breast cancer. Some clones in this sample may be carry-over from other donors' samples.

This clonotype was seen repeatedly, ten times or more. The J gene is TRBJ1-4, the V gene TRBV11-2; 10 positions agree with TRBD1. Looked up from germline, CDR1 is SGHAT and CDR2 is FQNNGV. The ends lost 5 bases at V and 7 bases at J; junction bases unmatched: 7. The length of the CDR3 is 15 residues. The CDR3 bases are TGTGCCAGCAGCCCAGGGACAGGGGTATTTGAAAAACTGTTTTTT. Protein: CASSPGTGVFEKLFF. The whole variable domain, remainder taken from reference TRBV11-2 and TRBJ1-4, is EAGVAQSPRYKIIEKRQSVAFWCNPISGHATLYWYQQILGQGPKLLIQFQNNGVVDDSQLPKDRFSAERLKGVDSTLKIQPAKLEDSAVYLCASSPGTGVFEKLFFGSGTQLSVL.

Note on this clonotype: This is likely a read error, given that the CDR3 carries no conserved phenylalanine or tryptophan at its end. The DNA is left out, because the CDR3 cannot be placed on it with certainty; the CDR3 is given as TCRdb lists it. This chain links TRBV6-1 with TRBJ1-4. Both ends counted, the CDR3 spans 9 residues. Germline lookup yields CDR1 MNHNS and CDR2 SASEGT. The CDR3 is CASSILAGG.

Notes on this clonotype: This sequence may be a read error, since a much larger clone differs from it by one base. This chain joins TRBV5-5 and TRBJ2-7; 8 bases line up with TRBD2. Germline trimming cut 4 bases from V and 1 base from J; bases unmatched to any gene: 7. This CDR3 contains 15 residues. Looked up from germline, CDR1 is SGHKS and CDR2 is YYEKEE (reference sequence). CDR3 protein: CASSPSGGPSYEQYV. DNA of the CDR3: TGTGCCAGCAGCCCGAGCGGGGGTCCTTCCTACGAGCAGTACGTC.

V usage is TRBV11-3 and J usage is TRBJ1-2, with D maybe TRBD1 (6 bases). Germline values: CDR1 SGHNT, CDR2 YENEEA. V was pared by 5 bases and J by 8 bases, with 15 bases between. CDR3 length equals 13 residues. As DNA, the CDR3 is TGTGCCAGCAGCCTAACAGGGCCCTCCGGCTACACCTTC. Its translation is CASSLTGPSGYTF.

The sample holds many counts of this clonotype. The V call is TRBV9, the J call TRBJ2-1; a weak D match, TRBD2 (5 bases). CDR3 length equals 12 residues. CDR1 and CDR2 from the germline V gene are SGDLS and YYNGEE. The germline V and J ends were trimmed by 1 base and 11 bases, with 10 bases remaining between them. CDR3 region: CASSVRGGQQFF. Here the CDR3 DNA reads TGTGCCAGCAGCGTACGAGGAGGTCAGCAGTTCTTC.

J is TRBJ2-5 and V is TRBV2, with TRBD1 matching 8 bases. CDR1 and CDR2 (germline): SNHLY, FYNNEI. The CDR3 loop spans 15 amino acids. Trimming at V came to 6 bases and at J to 9 bases, leaving 15 bases not matched to a gene. CDR3 nucleotides: TGTGCCAGCAGCGTGACAGGGGCCAGCAATCAGCCCCAGTACTTC. Translating gives CASSVTGASNQPQYF.

This clonotype came up many times. The chain joins TRBV7-9 to TRBJ1-6, with D possibly TRBD1 on 6 matching bases. Germline V lookup: CDR1 SEHNR, CDR2 FQNEAQ (reference sequence). The V and J ends lost 0 bases and 7 bases respectively, with 10 bases between them. This CDR3 has 15 amino acids. CDR3 nucleotide sequence: TGTGCCAGCAGCTTAGCGGGGGGCGAGAATTCACCCCTCCACTTT. This sequence encodes CASSLAGGENSPLHF.

Of note for this clonotype: This may stem from a read error, because a much larger clone lies one nucleotide away. V and J are TRBV11-3 and TRBJ2-7, with D possibly being TRBD2 (6 bases). This CDR3 contains 16 residues. The V gene lost 0 bases and the J gene lost 3 bases, with 15 bases spanning the gap. Germline CDR1 is SGHNT and CDR2 is YENEEA. The CDR3 DNA reads TGTGCCAGCAGCTTAGAAATGGGCCCGGGGGACTACGAGCAGTACTTC. As protein: CASSLEMGPGDYEQYF.

This clonotype has just a few counts. The rearrangement links TRBV5-8 to TRBJ2-1, with a weak D call TRBD2 (6 bases). Per the germline V gene, CDR1 is SGHTS and CDR2 is YDEGEE. V shed 4 bases and J shed 0 bases, with 17 bases lying between them. The CDR3 sequence is 17 residues long. The CDR3 loop reads CASSPGLSGSSYNEQFF. The CDR3 DNA is TGTGCCAGCAGCCCCGGACTGTCCGGGAGCTCCTACAATGAGCAGTTCTTC.

This chain links TRBV6-2 or TRBV6-3 with TRBJ2-5; no firm D call. The CDR3 runs 11 residues. The V and J ends lost 6 bases and 7 bases respectively, with 9 bases between them. The germline gives CDR1 MNHEY, CDR2 SVGEGT. CDR3 nucleotide sequence: TGTGCCAGCAGCCCGGCGAGGACCCAGTACTTC. Translating it yields CASSPARTQYF.

V usage is TRBV12-3 or TRBV12-4 and J usage is TRBJ1-2, with 8 bases identical to TRBD1. The CDR3 has 17 residues. V was pared by 3 bases and J by 4 bases, with 13 bases of the junction left unmatched. Written as DNA, the CDR3 is TGTGCCAGCAGTTTTGGGTACAGGACAGGGAATCCCTATGGCTACACCTTC. Translating it yields CASSFGYRTGNPYGYTF.

The chain is built from TRBV12-3 or TRBV12-4 and TRBJ1-1; no clear D gene. Trimming shortened V by 0 bases and J by 1 base, and 9 bases separated the two germline ends. There are 15 residues in the CDR3. Written as DNA, the CDR3 is TGTGCCAGCAGTTTAGCGCATCTTGGGAACACTGAAGCTTTCTTT. Translating it yields CASSLAHLGNTEAFF.

This rearrangement joins TRBV19 to TRBJ2-7; tentative D call: TRBD1 (6 bases). The ends were cut back, 7 bases at V and 5 bases at J, with 18 bases in the middle. Germline CDR1 reads LNHDA; CDR2 reads SQIVND (reference sequence). This CDR3 contains 14 residues. CDR3: CASNRGGTGNEQYF. The CDR3 DNA is TGTGCCAGTAACCGAGGGGGTACTGGAAACGAGCAGTACTTC.

In its sample, this clonotype was seen many times. The V gene is TRBV6-5, the J gene TRBJ1-5; maybe TRBD1 (6 bases). Germline values: CDR1 MNHEY, CDR2 SVGAGI. This CDR3 contains 15 residues. The germline V and J ends were trimmed by 6 bases and 0 bases, with 12 bases remaining between them. The CDR3, as DNA: TGTGCCAGCAGCCGCGACAGGCTTAGCAATCAGCCCCAGCATTTT. This encodes CASSRDRLSNQPQHF.

This clonotype was seen repeatedly, ten times or more. This sequence joins TRBV6-1 and TRBJ2-7; D remains ambiguous. Trimming cost V 5 bases and J 6 bases, with 14 bases left between them. CDR1 and CDR2 (germline): MNHNS, SASEGT. This CDR3 is 13 amino acids long. Here the CDR3 reads CASSPRTAAEQYV. The DNA for the CDR3 is TGTGCCAGCAGTCCTCGCACAGCTGCCGAGCAGTACGTC.

As regards this clonotype: The junction differs from germline at one of its ends, possibly a read error. This chain links TRBV7-3 with TRBJ1-5; the D gene is possibly TRBD1 (5 bases). This CDR3 is 16 amino acids long. Germline CDR1 SGHTA, CDR2 FQGTGA. CDR3 amino acids: CASSQEWVGTNQLQHF. CDR3 in DNA: TGTGCCAGCAGCCAAGAGTGGGTGGGGACCAATCAGCTCCAGCATTTT.

This clonotype was counted ten times or more. This chain links TRBV15 with TRBJ1-3; D is uncertain. Germline V CDR1 and CDR2: LNHNV, YYDKDF (reference sequence). V shed 5 bases and J shed 0 bases, with 8 bases lying between them. The CDR3 contains 14 residues. CDR3 DNA sequence: TGTGCCACCAGCCCGTCGCACTCTGGAAACACCATATATTTT. Translation: CATSPSHSGNTIYF.

The rearrangement links TRBV15 to TRBJ2-7; 7 bases fit TRBD1. The length of the CDR3 is 14 residues. Trimming removed 1 base from V and 5 bases from J; junction bases left unmatched: 5. The V gene's germline CDR1 is LNHNV and CDR2 YYDKDF (reference sequence). The CDR3 loop reads CATSRVQGTHEQYF. CDR3 coding DNA: TGTGCCACCAGCAGAGTACAGGGGACCCACGAGCAGTACTTC.

This clonotype was seen many times. V gene TRBV2 combines with J gene TRBJ1-3, with D maybe TRBD1 (6 bases). V lost 5 bases to trimming and J lost 12 bases, with 14 bases between them. Germline lookup yields CDR1 SNHLY and CDR2 FYNNEI. This CDR3 contains 12 residues. CDR3 coding DNA: TGTGCCAGCAGTCTTAGTAGGGACATCATATATTTT. It codes for CASSLSRDIIYF.

In its sample, this clonotype was seen many times. The rearrangement uses TRBV4-3 and TRBJ1-2; 8 bases are shared with TRBD1. Germline CDR1 is LGHNA and CDR2 is YSLEER. The CDR3 has 16 amino acids. Losses at the gene ends were 1 base for V and 7 bases for J; bases not matched to a gene: 11. The CDR3 DNA is TGCGCCAGCAGCCAAGTAGGTCCACAGGGGGTGAGTGGCTACACCTTC. Amino acid sequence: CASSQVGPQGVSGYTF.

This rearrangement joins TRBV18 to TRBJ1-2; D gene unclear. The CDR3 has 17 residues. From germline, CDR1 is KGHSH and CDR2 LQKENI. Deletions cut 2 bases from V and 0 bases from J, with 16 bases between. Written as DNA, the CDR3 is TGTGCCAGCTCACCATTGGAGTTCTCTACAGCTAACTATGGCTACACCTTC. Translation gives CASSPLEFSTANYGYTF. Using reference TRBV18 and TRBJ1-2 for the parts outside the CDR3, the full variable domain is NAGVMQNPRHLVRRRGQEARLRCSPMKGHSHVYWYRQLPEEGLKFMVYLQKENIIDESGMPKERFSAEFPKEGPSILRIQQVVRGDSAAYFCASSPLEFSTANYGYTFGSGTRLTVV.

This clonotype was seen many times. The rearrangement links TRBV7-3 to TRBJ2-1; D is perhaps TRBD1 or TRBD2 (5 bases each). The V end was cut by 3 bases, the J end by 4 bases, with 13 bases between. CDR1 and CDR2 (germline): SGHTA, FQGTGA. This CDR3 has 15 amino acids. The CDR3 DNA sequence: TGTGCCAGCAGCTTCGCGGTGGGGGAATACAATGAGCAGTTCTTC. Its protein is CASSFAVGEYNEQFF.

On this clonotype itself: This could be a read error, since a much larger clone is one nucleotide away. The chain joins TRBV12-3 or TRBV12-4 to TRBJ2-2; TRBD1 agrees at 8 bases. The V and J ends lost 7 bases and 6 bases, in that order; junction bases with no gene match: 10. This CDR3 has 15 residues. CDR3 nucleotide sequence: TGTGCCAGCACAAACACAGGGGGACTCGCCGGGGAGCTGTTTTTT. It encodes CASTNTGGLAGELFF.

As concerns this clonotype: Germline is not matched at one junction end, which may reflect a read error. The gene calls are TRBV2 and TRBJ1-1, with D uncertain. The CDR3 runs 11 residues. Germline CDR1 reads SNHLY; CDR2 reads FYNNEI. CDR3 DNA sequence: TGTGCCAGACAAGGCAACACTGAAGCTTCCTTT. Translating it yields CARQGNTEASF.

This clonotype was detected many times. The V and J genes are TRBV5-6 and TRBJ1-4; perhaps TRBD1 as D (6 bases). V was pared by 2 bases and J by 4 bases, with 21 bases between. Germline lookup yields CDR1 SGHDT and CDR2 YYEEEE. This CDR3 is built from 18 residues. In DNA form, the CDR3 reads TGTGCCAGCAGCTTTTCAATAACGCCCAGGGGACATAATGAAAAACTGTTTTTT. Amino acids: CASSFSITPRGHNEKLFF.

This clonotype has a count of ten or more. The V and J genes are TRBV7-9 and TRBJ2-5; 7 bases agree with TRBD2. The CDR3 is made up of 15 amino acids. V gave up 3 bases and J gave up 5 bases; unmatched junction bases: 9. CDR1 and CDR2 from the germline V gene are SEHNR and FQNEAQ (reference sequence). The CDR3 region is CASSLTTSRLETQYF. CDR3 bases: TGTGCCAGCAGCTTGACGACTAGCAGGTTGGAGACCCAGTACTTC. The complete variable domain, with remaining parts taken from reference TRBV7-9 and TRBJ2-5, reads DTGVSQNPRHKITKRGQNVTFRCDPISEHNRLYWYRQTLGQGPEFLTYFQNEAQLEKSRLLSDRFSAERPKGSFSTLEIQRTEQGDSAMYLCASSLTTSRLETQYFGPGTRLLVL.

The V gene is TRBV5-6, the J gene TRBJ2-7, with 7 nucleotides matching TRBD1. CDR3 length: 17 residues. Germline V lookup: CDR1 SGHDT, CDR2 YYEEEE. V lost 3 bases to trimming and J lost 6 bases; unmatched junction nucleotides: 18. CDR3 coding DNA: TGTGCCAGCAGCTCCGTCCTTAGGGGGCGGTGGGACCGCGAGCAGTACTTC. Amino acids: CASSSVLRGRWDREQYF.

Many counts were recorded for this clonotype. The chain employs TRBV24-1 and TRBJ2-3; 8 bases are shared with TRBD2. The V and J ends lost 6 bases and 2 bases, in that order; junction bases with no gene match: 6. In germline, CDR1 is KGHDR, CDR2 SFDVKD. CDR3 length: 15 amino acids. CDR3 sequence (DNA): TGTGCCACCAGTTCCGGGGGGGGGGTCACAGATACGCAGTATTTT. Translated, it gives CATSSGGGVTDTQYF.

This sequence joins TRBV25-1 and TRBJ1-3; D ambiguous. With 4 bases removed from V and 4 bases from J, the gap between germline ends came to 23 bases. From germline, CDR1 is MGHDK and CDR2 SYGVNS. The CDR3 length is 18 residues. CDR3 DNA: TGTGCCAGCAGTGCTGGCTTCGGCCCACAGAGGGCAGGAAACACCATATATTTT. Protein sequence: CASSAGFGPQRAGNTIYF.